A selection of T cell receptor beta chains follows, all from one sample in a study of blood T cell repertoires in COVID-19. Produced via immunoSEQ multiplex PCR; TCRdb's table is partial and in-frame only. The data show nearly 70,000 clones, approximately 88% seen once. The sample comprised peripheral blood. These receptors all stem from a woman aged 70 to 79 with acute or convalescent COVID-19. Both conserved end residues are part of each CDR3.

v_gene: TRBV9
j_gene: TRBJ2-2
CDR3aa: CASGKTGNTGELFF

v_gene: TRBV28
j_gene: TRBJ2-2
CDR3aa: CASRSDRMNTGELFF

v_gene: TRBV10-3
j_gene: TRBJ1-1
CDR3aa: CAISDLPGQGAPSAFF

v_gene: TRBV6-5
j_gene: TRBJ2-7
CDR3aa: CASYLTGKSYEQYF

v_gene: TRBV19
j_gene: TRBJ2-6
CDR3aa: CASTNQGTSGANVLTF

v_gene: TRBV10-3
j_gene: TRBJ1-3
CDR3aa: CAISGTGYGNTIYF

v_gene: TRBV7-9
j_gene: TRBJ1-1
CDR3aa: CASSPTAGGEAFF

v_gene: TRBV5-1
j_gene: TRBJ1-1
CDR3aa: CASSLDGGVTEAFF

v_gene: TRBV7-9
j_gene: TRBJ1-2
CDR3aa: CASSSQTGGSYGYTF

v_gene: TRBV28
j_gene: TRBJ1-1
CDR3aa: CASSGQGALRATEAFF

v_gene: TRBV2
j_gene: TRBJ2-3
CDR3aa: CASSTAGTSGRRVADTQYF

v_gene: TRBV7-3
j_gene: TRBJ2-7
CDR3aa: CASSMDRDAYEQYF

v_gene: TRBV7-3
j_gene: TRBJ2-2
CDR3aa: CASSMDTKRSTGELFF

v_gene: TRBV5-1
j_gene: TRBJ2-1
CDR3aa: CASSLGLAGLAGVITYNEQFF

v_gene: TRBV5-1
j_gene: TRBJ2-7
CDR3aa: CASSGTGPYEQYF

v_gene: TRBV11-1
j_gene: TRBJ2-5
CDR3aa: CASSLGLEETQYF

v_gene: TRBV20-1
j_gene: TRBJ2-3
CDR3aa: CSASKLASSTDTQYF

v_gene: TRBV7-9
j_gene: TRBJ1-5
CDR3aa: CASSLGVGQGNQPQHF

v_gene: TRBV6-6
j_gene: TRBJ1-5
CDR3aa: CASSLDRDNQPQHF

v_gene: TRBV5-1
j_gene: TRBJ1-2
CDR3aa: CASRDSNYGYTF

v_gene: TRBV5-4
j_gene: TRBJ2-1
CDR3aa: CASSLGLSPTYNEQFF

v_gene: TRBV5-5
j_gene: TRBJ2-7
CDR3aa: CASSWEGREQYF

v_gene: TRBV10-3
j_gene: TRBJ1-1
CDR3aa: CAYGQGNTEAFF